These 16 T cell receptor beta chains were all obtained from the same sample, sequenced in a study of blood T cell repertoires in COVID-19. Assay: immunoSEQ multiplex PCR; the TCRdb copy retains only in-frame clones and omits some. The repertoire consists of over 200,000 clones, with 80% to 85% occurring once and the leading ten covering 15% to 20%. What was sequenced was peripheral blood. Receptors originate from an elderly woman with active or convalescent COVID-19.

The V and J genes are TRBV9 and TRBJ2-5; TRBD2 aligns across 8 bases. V lost 0 bases, J lost 5 bases, and 6 bases stayed unmatched. The CDR3 spans 15 residues. The V gene's germline CDR1 is SGDLS and CDR2 YYNGEE. DNA of the CDR3: TGTGCCAGCAGCGTAGTCGGGCGCGGGGGGGAGACCCAGTACTTC. It yields the protein CASSVVGRGGETQYF.

V and J are TRBV19 and TRBJ2-1; D perhaps matches TRBD2 (7 bases). The CDR3 contains 15 residues. Trimming took 3 bases from V and 4 from J, leaving 13 bases between them. CDR1 is LNHDA, CDR2 SQIVND, per germline (reference sequence). CDR3 region: CASSMGGGPYNEQFF. CDR3 DNA: TGTGCCAGTAGTATGGGCGGGGGCCCATACAATGAGCAGTTCTTC.

Turning to this clone: The same CDR3 also results from other DNA sequences found in this sample. The CDR3 nucleotides are TGTGCCAGCAGCGGGAGACTAGCGGGGGGCACAGATACGCAGTATTTT. Translated: CASSGRLAGGTDTQYF. This sequence joins TRBV7-2 and TRBJ2-3, with 12 positions matching TRBD2. V lost 5 bases, J lost 1 base, and 4 bases stayed unmatched. The CDR3 contains 16 residues. The germline CDR1 and CDR2 sequences are SGHTA and FQGNSA.

The chain links TRBV28 to TRBJ2-3; tentatively, D is TRBD2 (6 bases). The CDR3 has 14 residues. The germline gives CDR1 MDHEN, CDR2 SYDVKM. The V end lost 6 bases, the J end lost 6 bases, and 16 bases lay between the germline ends. The CDR3 region has the DNA TGTGCCAGCAGCACTACCCGGGGGACGGATACGCAGTATTTT. Protein: CASSTTRGTDTQYF.

The chain couples TRBV15 to TRBJ2-1, with unresolved D. Trimming shortened V by 7 bases and J by 3 bases, and 10 bases separated the two germline ends. This CDR3 is 13 amino acids long. Germline CDR1 and CDR2: LNHNV and YYDKDF (reference sequence). CDR3 bases: TGTGCCACCATGGAGAGGCTCTACAATGAGCAGTTCTTC. This sequence encodes CATMERLYNEQFF.

This clone came up a few times. This rearrangement joins TRBV7-3 to TRBJ2-5; no firm D call. Germline values: CDR1 SGHTA, CDR2 FQGTGA. The CDR3 contains 16 residues. Between the trimmed V and J ends, which lost 5 bases and 5 bases, there was a span of 21 bases. In DNA form, the CDR3 reads TGTGCCAGCAGCGATATTGTCGTGGGCCCTGGGGAGACCCAGTACTTC. The encoded protein is CASSDIVVGPGETQYF.

The chain employs TRBV7-9 and TRBJ2-5; D is unresolved. This CDR3 has 18 residues. V gave up 1 base and J gave up 1 base, with 19 bases separating them. From germline, CDR1 is SEHNR and CDR2 FQNEAQ (reference sequence). In DNA, the CDR3 is TGTGCCAGCAGCTTAGTGAGGTATTCCCCTCAGCGCCAAGAGACCCAGTACTTC. The encoded protein is CASSLVRYSPQRQETQYF. Full variable domain (remainder filled in from reference TRBV7-9 and TRBJ2-5): DTGVSQNPRHKITKRGQNVTFRCDPISEHNRLYWYRQTLGQGPEFLTYFQNEAQLEKSRLLSDRFSAERPKGSFSTLEIQRTEQGDSAMYLCASSLVRYSPQRQETQYFGPGTRLLVL.

The rearrangement joins TRBV18 to TRBJ2-7; D unclear. The CDR3 extends over 15 amino acids. CDR1 and CDR2 (germline): KGHSH, LQKENI. The V and J ends lost 3 bases and 3 bases respectively, with 15 bases between them. This chain's CDR3 is CASSPVSLAIYEQYF. The DNA of the CDR3 is TGTGCCAGCTCACCGGTATCTTTGGCCATCTACGAGCAGTACTTC.

V usage is TRBV18 and J usage is TRBJ1-4; perhaps TRBD1 as D (5 bases). The CDR3 sequence is 16 residues long. Trimming took off 4 bases at V and 8 bases at J, with 20 bases between the two ends. The V gene's germline CDR1 is KGHSH and CDR2 LQKENI. The CDR3 loop reads CASSRTGTQEREKLFF. The CDR3 coding sequence is TGTGCCAGCTCACGGACCGGGACTCAAGAGAGGGAAAAACTGTTTTTT.

In its sample, this clone was seen once. The V gene is TRBV7-5, the J gene TRBJ1-2; TRBD1 is the table's D call and was not checked against the DNA. TRBV7-5 is designated a pseudogene. CDR3 length equals 9 residues. The CDR3 nucleotides are TGTGCCAGAAGCCCCCAATACACCTTC. This translates into CARSPQYTF.

This sequence joins TRBV5-1 and TRBJ2-5, with TRBD1 identical over 9 bases. CDR1 is SGHRS and CDR2 is YFSETQ in the germline V gene. The CDR3 has 16 amino acids. J gave up 5 bases and V 4 bases, and 12 bases lay outside the gene matches. The CDR3 DNA follows: TGCGCCAGCAGCGCTCCGGGACAGGGCCGGGGGGAGACCCAGTACTTC. It codes for CASSAPGQGRGETQYF. Supplemented by reference TRBV5-1 and TRBJ2-5, the full variable domain reads KAGVTQTPRYLIKTRGQQVTLSCSPISGHRSVSWYQQTPGQGLQFLFEYFSETQRNKGNFPGRFSGRQFSNSRSEMNVSTLELGDSALYLCASSAPGQGRGETQYFGPGTRLLVL.

CDR3 loop: CASSIRPGTSGGRGETQYF. CDR3 DNA: TGTGCCAGCAGCATCCGTCCCGGGACTAGCGGGGGGAGGGGAGAGACCCAGTACTTC. V is TRBV9 and J is TRBJ2-5, with 15 bases identical to TRBD2. The CDR3 has 19 amino acids. After removal of 4 bases from V and 4 bases from J, the junction contained 14 bases not matched to a gene. Per the germline V gene, CDR1 is SGDLS and CDR2 is YYNGEE.

V usage is TRBV18 and J usage is TRBJ1-6; 10 bases fit TRBD1. This CDR3 is built from 15 residues. The germline CDR1 and CDR2 sequences are KGHSH and LQKENI. V shed 5 bases and J 10 bases; nucleotides not matched to a gene: 8. CDR3 DNA: TGTGCCAGCTCAACGGACAGGGGGACGGTATCACCCCTCCACTTT. This encodes CASSTDRGTVSPLHF.

This clone was found once. The V gene is TRBV6-6, the J gene TRBJ1-5; 7 nucleotides align to TRBD1. The CDR3 is 17 residues long. Per the germline V gene, CDR1 is MNHNY and CDR2 is SVGAGI (reference sequence). Germline trimming cut 5 bases from V and 6 bases from J; bases unmatched to any gene: 16. CDR3 bases: TGTGCCAGCAGTCTCCCGTTAGGAGGGGGCCTTCTTCAGCCCCAGCATTTT. Residues: CASSLPLGGGLLQPQHF.

Here the CDR3 DNA reads TGTGCCAGCAGCTTTGGACAGGGGAACACTCAGCCCCAGCATTTT. Translation gives CASSFGQGNTQPQHF. J is TRBJ1-5 and V is TRBV7-2; TRBD1 agrees at 9 bases. The CDR3 extends over 15 amino acids. Germline CDR1 reads SGHTA; CDR2 reads FQGNSA. J lost 6 bases, V lost 3 bases, and 6 bases had no gene match.

The DNA for the CDR3 is TGTGCCAGCAGCTCAAAAACTAGCGGGAGAGAGACCCAGTACTTC. Translation gives CASSSKTSGRETQYF. V is TRBV5-4 and J is TRBJ2-5; TRBD2 matches 11 bases. V trimming: 3 bases; J trimming: 4 bases; junction bases outside the gene matches: 5. The CDR3 sequence is 15 residues long. Germline lookup yields CDR1 SGHNT and CDR2 YYREEE (reference sequence).